This is a list of T cell receptor beta chains from one sample in a study of OX40 agonist ivuxolimab in advanced cancers. Using immunoSEQ multiplex PCR, the repertoire was profiled, and TCRdb retains in-frame clones only, with some absent. The table records 74,000 or so clones, approximately 89% of them present only once. Specimen: CD4+ or CD8+ T cells sorted from blood, collected in a trial of the OX40 agonist ivuxolimab. The receptors shown here come from an adult with an advanced solid tumor such as melanoma, head and neck, liver or kidney cancer. CDR3s include the opening cysteine and the closing phenylalanine or tryptophan.

cdr3_length: 15; j_call: TRBJ2-2; v_call: TRBV6-1; cdr3_aa: CASSEYGGNTGELFF
cdr3_length: 18; j_call: TRBJ2-7; v_call: TRBV21-1; cdr3_aa: CASSNLAGVNPGSYEQYF
cdr3_length: 14; j_call: TRBJ1-6; v_call: TRBV19; cdr3_aa: CASRGGAKNSPLHF
cdr3_length: 13; j_call: TRBJ2-7; v_call: TRBV5-6; cdr3_aa: CASSRRRGSEQYF
cdr3_length: 21; j_call: TRBJ1-6; v_call: TRBV15; cdr3_aa: CATSRDDGLFDLSSYNSPLHF
cdr3_length: 14; j_call: TRBJ2-2; v_call: TRBV10-2; cdr3_aa: CASPRFGDTGELFF
cdr3_length: 16; j_call: TRBJ1-1; v_call: TRBV5-4; cdr3_aa: CASSLEFWGGNTEAFF
cdr3_length: 14; j_call: TRBJ2-3; v_call: TRBV19; cdr3_aa: CASSISTSTDTQYF
cdr3_length: 14; j_call: TRBJ2-7; v_call: TRBV6-1; cdr3_aa: CASSPTGAFYEQYF
cdr3_length: 14; j_call: TRBJ2-1; v_call: TRBV19; cdr3_aa: CASRPSIRAYEQFF
cdr3_length: 11; j_call: TRBJ2-5; v_call: TRBV12-5; cdr3_aa: CASGGEETQYF
cdr3_length: 13; j_call: TRBJ2-3; v_call: TRBV11-1; cdr3_aa: CASSLIGEGTQYF
cdr3_length: 12; j_call: TRBJ1-2; v_call: TRBV29-1; cdr3_aa: CSVAVGGNGYTF
cdr3_length: 13; j_call: TRBJ2-2; v_call: TRBV10-3; cdr3_aa: CAISSGVAGELFF
cdr3_length: 15; j_call: TRBJ1-6; v_call: TRBV28; cdr3_aa: CASSLEYGGTIPLHF
cdr3_length: 14; j_call: TRBJ2-1; v_call: TRBV5-4; cdr3_aa: CASSKPREGIEQFF
cdr3_length: 16; j_call: TRBJ2-1; v_call: TRBV5-1; cdr3_aa: CASRPLSGSPYNEQFF
cdr3_length: 17; j_call: TRBJ2-1; v_call: TRBV10-1; cdr3_aa: CASSESWASGTYNEQFF
cdr3_length: 14; j_call: TRBJ2-4; v_call: TRBV6-6; cdr3_aa: CASREGGAKNIQYF
cdr3_length: 14; j_call: TRBJ2-3; v_call: TRBV14; cdr3_aa: CASSGRVGTDTQYF
cdr3_length: 12; j_call: TRBJ2-1; v_call: TRBV6-6; cdr3_aa: CASSPRESEQFF
cdr3_length: 12; j_call: TRBJ2-1; v_call: TRBV28; cdr3_aa: CASSLFRNEQFF
cdr3_length: 15; j_call: TRBJ1-4; v_call: TRBV7-5; cdr3_aa: CVRRAGGRPNEKLFF
cdr3_length: 14; j_call: TRBJ2-7; v_call: TRBV18; cdr3_aa: CASSRTGDSYEQYF
cdr3_length: 16; j_call: TRBJ1-1; v_call: TRBV4-3; cdr3_aa: CASSQAGYGERTEAFF
cdr3_length: 13; j_call: TRBJ2-3; v_call: TRBV28; cdr3_aa: CATDRGWSDTQYF
cdr3_length: 13; j_call: TRBJ1-1; v_call: TRBV6-5; cdr3_aa: CASSYSRTGQAFF
cdr3_length: 12; j_call: TRBJ1-6; v_call: TRBV10-3; cdr3_aa: CAAGTANSPLHF
cdr3_length: 18; j_call: TRBJ2-7; v_call: TRBV5-1; cdr3_aa: CASSLGFGATGGSYEQYF
cdr3_length: 13; j_call: TRBJ1-1; v_call: TRBV5-1; cdr3_aa: CASSFTEGTEAFF
cdr3_length: 15; j_call: TRBJ2-3; v_call: TRBV19; cdr3_aa: CASSIGAGAADTQYF
cdr3_length: 13; j_call: TRBJ2-7; v_call: TRBV7-8; cdr3_aa: CASSLLPSYEQYF
cdr3_length: 17; j_call: TRBJ2-6; v_call: TRBV28; cdr3_aa: CASSQGTGGSGANVLTF
cdr3_length: 15; j_call: TRBJ1-4; v_call: TRBV29-1; cdr3_aa: CSAREQYTTNEKLFF
cdr3_length: 14; j_call: TRBJ2-1; v_call: TRBV9; cdr3_aa: CASSVEARNNEQFF